Below, one T cell receptor (beta chain) is given with its context. The protocol was immunoSEQ multiplex PCR, while the TCRdb copy is restricted to in-frame clones and leaves out a portion. The sample holds 200,000 to 300,000 clones, approximately 90% seen once. The source of the sample is a study of blood T cell repertoires in COVID-19. Germline V CDR1 and CDR2: LNHDA, SQIVND (reference sequence). Unmatched junction bases numbered 6, after V lost 3 bases and J lost 1 base. The CDR3 is made up of 18 amino acids. Sequenced input: PBMCs or T cells enriched from blood (not recorded which). The TCR comes from a middle-aged woman with acute COVID-19. This chain uses TRBV19 with TRBJ1-6, with 10 nucleotides matching TRBD1. The CDR3 DNA follows: TGTGCCAGTAGTATTACCCGGACAGGGGGGTCCTATAATTCACCCCTCCACTTT. Protein product: CASSITRTGGSYNSPLHF.